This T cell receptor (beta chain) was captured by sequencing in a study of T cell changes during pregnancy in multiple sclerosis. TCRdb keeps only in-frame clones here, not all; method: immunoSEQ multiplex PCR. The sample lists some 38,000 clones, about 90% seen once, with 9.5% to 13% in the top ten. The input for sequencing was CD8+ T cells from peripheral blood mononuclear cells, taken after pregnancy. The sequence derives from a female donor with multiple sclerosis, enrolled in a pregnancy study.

The CDR3 protein is CASWGDRGQVAGGTTDTQYF. The DNA of the CDR3 is TGTGCCAGCTGGGGGGACAGGGGGCAAGTAGCGGGAGGGACCACAGATACGCAGTATTTT. The chain has TRBV28 and TRBJ2-3, with D perhaps matching TRBD1 (12 bases). CDR1 is MDHEN, CDR2 SYDVKM, per germline. V was pared by 8 bases and J by 2 bases, with 32 bases between. The CDR3 is 20 amino acids. The whole variable domain, remainder taken from reference TRBV28 and TRBJ2-3, is DVKVTQSSRYLVKRTGEKVFLECVQDMDHENMFWYRQDPGLGLRLIYFSYDVKMKEKGDIPEGYSVSREKKERFSLILESASTNQTSMYLCASWGDRGQVAGGTTDTQYFGPGTRLTVL.